Below, 8 T cell receptor beta chains from the same sample are listed, as sequenced in a study of glioma-infiltrating T cells. Using RNA template, CDR3s of TCR alpha and beta were amplified with iRepertoire arm-PCR. Each CDR3 protein is one row after TCRdb ran MiXCR on the multiplex PCR reads. The repertoire includes more than 300,000 distinct CDR3 sequences, roughly two fifths of them detected once, and 12% sits in the top ten. The sample was glioma tissue, nonneoplastic brain tissue, or PBMCs (not recorded which). These receptors were obtained from a human donor with low-grade glioma or glioblastoma, undergoing nonglioma brain surgery, or in good health (not recorded which).

The chain uses TRBV7-2 and TRBJ2-2; 13 positions match TRBD2. The CDR3 runs to 18 residues. Losses at the gene ends were 2 bases for V and 1 base for J; bases not matched to a gene: 4. Germline assignment: CDR1 SGHTA and CDR2 FQGNSA. The CDR3 protein is CASSLRTSGRGNTGELFF. CDR3 nucleotide sequence: TGTGCCAGCAGCTTAAGAACTAGCGGGAGGGGGAACACCGGGGAGCTGTTTTTT.

This clonotype was recorded at least ten times. This chain connects TRBV15 to TRBJ1-1; D is unclear. The length of the CDR3 is 14 residues. CDR1 LNHNV and CDR2 YYDKDF come from the germline V gene (reference sequence). Deletions cut 5 bases from V and 3 bases from J, with 13 bases between. The CDR3 nucleotides are TGTGCCACCAGCTTGACCCCAGGAGACACTGAAGCTTTCTTT. It encodes CATSLTPGDTEAFF.

J is TRBJ2-7 and V is TRBV19; D not resolved. Trimming cost V 3 bases and J 3 bases, with 12 bases left between them. CDR1 is LNHDA and CDR2 is SQIVND in the germline V gene (reference sequence). The CDR3 is 14 amino acids. The CDR3 protein is CASSIPGILYEQYF. Written as DNA, the CDR3 is TGTGCCAGTAGTATCCCAGGTATACTCTACGAGCAGTACTTC.

Regarding this clonotype: One end of the junction fails to match germline, which may point to a read error. The CDR3 loop reads CASSFASSSYDEQFF. In DNA, the CDR3 is TGCGCCAGCAGCTTTGCTTCCAGCTCCTACGATGAGCAGTTCTTC. This rearrangement joins TRBV5-1 to TRBJ2-1; no clear D. CDR3 length equals 15 residues. Germline CDR1 reads SGHRS; CDR2 reads YFSETQ.

This clonotype has only a few counts. The chain employs TRBV4-2 and TRBJ2-7; either TRBD1 or TRBD2 may fit D (5 bases each). Trimming took off 3 bases at V and 3 bases at J, with 15 bases between the two ends. Germline values: CDR1 LGHNA, CDR2 YNFKEQ. The CDR3 contains 15 residues. DNA of the CDR3: TGTGCCAGCAGCCACCCGGGGCGCTCATTCTACGAGCAGTACTTC. Translation: CASSHPGRSFYEQYF.

This clonotype occurred once. Since the CDR3 does not end with the conserved phenylalanine or tryptophan, this likely comes from a read error. This chain joins TRBV12-3 or TRBV12-4 and TRBJ1-2; 7 bases map to TRBD1. Trimming at V came to 4 bases and at J to 0 bases, leaving 11 bases not matched to a gene. This CDR3 region has 17 residues. The CDR3 DNA reads TGTGCCAGCAGTTCGAATTACTACAGGGGAGCTAACTATGGCTACACCCTC. As protein: CASSSNYYRGANYGYTL.

About this clonotype itself: A read error may explain this, as a much larger clone is one base away. The chain is built from TRBV2 and TRBJ1-6; TRBD1 is a possible D gene (5 bases). CDR3 length: 13 amino acids. Germline CDR1 is SNHLY and CDR2 is FYNNEI. In DNA form, the CDR3 reads TGTGCCAGCACGGGACCCGGAGATTCAACCCTCCACTTT. Protein sequence: CASTGPGDSTLHF.

This clonotype came up many times. This sequence joins TRBV6-1 and TRBJ1-1; possibly TRBD1 for D (6 bases). Germline assignment: CDR1 MNHNS and CDR2 SASEGT. The V gene lost 7 bases and the J gene lost 6 bases, with 15 bases spanning the gap. The CDR3 is 13 residues long. The CDR3 DNA reads as TGTGCCAGCACCGAGAAGGGGGACGCTGAAGCTTTCTTT. It translates to CASTEKGDAEAFF.